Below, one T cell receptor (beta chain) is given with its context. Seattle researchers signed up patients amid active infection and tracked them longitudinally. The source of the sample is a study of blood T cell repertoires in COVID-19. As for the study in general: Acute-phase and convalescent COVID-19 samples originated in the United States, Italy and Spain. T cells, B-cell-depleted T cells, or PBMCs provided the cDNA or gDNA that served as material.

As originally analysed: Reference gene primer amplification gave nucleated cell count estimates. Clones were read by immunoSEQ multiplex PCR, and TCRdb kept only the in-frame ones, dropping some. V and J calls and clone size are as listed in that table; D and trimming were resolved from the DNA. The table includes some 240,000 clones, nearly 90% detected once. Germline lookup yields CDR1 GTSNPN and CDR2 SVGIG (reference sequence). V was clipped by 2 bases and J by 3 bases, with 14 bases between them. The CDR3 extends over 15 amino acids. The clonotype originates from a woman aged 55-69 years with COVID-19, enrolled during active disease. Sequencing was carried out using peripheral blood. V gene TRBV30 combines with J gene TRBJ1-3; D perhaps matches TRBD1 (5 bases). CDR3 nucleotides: TGTGCCTGGAGTTGGGGCTTAAGAGGTGGAAACACCATATATTTT. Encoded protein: CAWSWGLRGGNTIYF. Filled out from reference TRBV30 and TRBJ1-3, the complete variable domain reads SQTIHQWPATLVQPVGSPLSLECTVEGTSNPNLYWYRQAAGRGLQLLFYSVGIGQISSEVPQNLSASRPQDRQFILSSKKLLLSDSGFYLCAWSWGLRGGNTIYFGEGSWLTVV.